Detailed here is one TCR beta chain. Its specificity is not known. With V trimmed by 7 bases and J by 0 bases, 7 bases remained unmatched. This CDR3 comprises 17 residues. The germline V gene encodes CDR1 LNHDA and CDR2 SQIVND (reference sequence). The data stem from a study of T cell repertoires in cytomegalovirus infection. Study-level background: Well-studied HLA-B-restricted epitopes and recently identified HLA-C-restricted epitopes of CMV were both used in the study. Based on public TCR beta signatures, there were indications of CMV infection and of a matching HLA type.

Each CDR3 protein is one row after TCRdb ran MiXCR on the reads. The sample gives 450,000 to 650,000 distinct CDR3 sequences, 40% of which show up once; about 46% is in the top ten. General study findings and limits: The ex vivo response was dominated by HLA-C-restricted CMV-specific TCR beta clonotypes. Cumulative frequency of public TCR beta families picked out carriers of CMV plus the relevant HLA.

The J gene is TRBJ2-6, the V gene TRBV19; 9 nucleotides agree with TRBD1. The sample in question was cultured PBMCs, obtained from culture after CMV antigen stimulation. The receptor was derived from a human donor in good health (CMV status not recorded). Some clones in this sample may be carry-over from other donors' samples. This CDR3 reads CASTRQGGHSGANVLTF. CDR3 nucleotide sequence: TGTGCCAGTACAAGACAGGGGGGGCACTCTGGGGCCAACGTCCTGACTTTC. The full variable domain, its missing parts supplied by reference TRBV19 and TRBJ2-6, is DGGITQSPKYLFRKEGQNVTLSCEQNLNHDAMYWYRQDPGQGLRLIYYSQIVNDFQKGDIAEGYSVSREKKESFPLTVTSAQKNPTAFYLCASTRQGGHSGANVLTFGAGSRLTVL.